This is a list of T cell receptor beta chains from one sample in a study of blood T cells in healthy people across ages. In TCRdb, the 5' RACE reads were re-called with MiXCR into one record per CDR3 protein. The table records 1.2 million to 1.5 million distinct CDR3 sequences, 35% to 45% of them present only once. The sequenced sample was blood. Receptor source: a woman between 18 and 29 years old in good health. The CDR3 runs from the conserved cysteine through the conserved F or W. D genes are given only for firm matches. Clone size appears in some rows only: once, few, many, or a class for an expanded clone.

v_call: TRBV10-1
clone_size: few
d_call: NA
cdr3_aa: CASGPGSYEQYF

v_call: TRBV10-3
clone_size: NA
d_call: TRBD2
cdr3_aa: CAISRTSGRGGDTQYF

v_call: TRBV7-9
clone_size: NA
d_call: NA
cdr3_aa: CASSPRSGLLSYEQYF

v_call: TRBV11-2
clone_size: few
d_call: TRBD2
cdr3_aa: CASSSRLAGDADTQYF

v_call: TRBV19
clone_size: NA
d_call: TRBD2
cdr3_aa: CASSISVAGSGEQYF

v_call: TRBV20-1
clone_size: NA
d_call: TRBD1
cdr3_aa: CSASLTGWNTEAFF

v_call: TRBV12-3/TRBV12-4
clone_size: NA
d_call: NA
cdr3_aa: CASSGGPTSGNTIYF

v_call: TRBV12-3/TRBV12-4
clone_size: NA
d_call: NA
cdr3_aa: CASLLQAGSYNEQFF

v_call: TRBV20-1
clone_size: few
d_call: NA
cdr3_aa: CSAIRGGEQYF

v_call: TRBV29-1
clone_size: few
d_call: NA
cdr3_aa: CSVEERSGWALGYNEQFF

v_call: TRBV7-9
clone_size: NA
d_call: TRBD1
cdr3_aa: CASRPGTESTEAFF

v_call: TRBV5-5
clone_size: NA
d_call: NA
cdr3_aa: CASSHPDFPPGGLFF

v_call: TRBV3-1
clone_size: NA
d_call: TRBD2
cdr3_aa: CASSLYGLAGTGELFF

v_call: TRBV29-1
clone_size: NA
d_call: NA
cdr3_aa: CSLLTGEGGNYGYTF

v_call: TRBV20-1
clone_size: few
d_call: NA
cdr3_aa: CSVRFPGGETQYF

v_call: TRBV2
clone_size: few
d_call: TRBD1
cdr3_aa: CASSVGQGAPYEQYF

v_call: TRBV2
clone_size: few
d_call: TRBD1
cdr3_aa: CASSAQGTYNEQFF

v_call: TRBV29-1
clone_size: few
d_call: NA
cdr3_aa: CSVVPGGANGYTF

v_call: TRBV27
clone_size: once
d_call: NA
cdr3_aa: CASNSVPSTDTQYF

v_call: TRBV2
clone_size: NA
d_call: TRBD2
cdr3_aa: CASSGTSGRGPFF

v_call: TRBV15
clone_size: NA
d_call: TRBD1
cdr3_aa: CATTTGLYNEQFF

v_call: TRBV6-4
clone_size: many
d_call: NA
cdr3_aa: CASSEEEAGVDTQYF

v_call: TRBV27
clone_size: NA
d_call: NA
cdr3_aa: CASSLSTPGAYEQYF

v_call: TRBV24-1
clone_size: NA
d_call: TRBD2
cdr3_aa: CAASDQRDVYEQYF

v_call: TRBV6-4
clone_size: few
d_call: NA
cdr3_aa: CASSDGGSTDTQYF

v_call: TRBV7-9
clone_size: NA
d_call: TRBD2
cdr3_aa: CASSFSTSGRESSYEQYF

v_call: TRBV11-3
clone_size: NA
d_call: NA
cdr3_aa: CASSSALGRELNTEAFF

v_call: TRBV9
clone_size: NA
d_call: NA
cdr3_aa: CASSITPPYYEQYF

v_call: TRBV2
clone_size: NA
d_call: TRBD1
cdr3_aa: CASSDPTGGLNTEAFF

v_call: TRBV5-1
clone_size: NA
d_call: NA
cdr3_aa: CASSKGLEQYF

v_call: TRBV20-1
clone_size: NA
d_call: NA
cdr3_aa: CSAREDSLNEKLFF

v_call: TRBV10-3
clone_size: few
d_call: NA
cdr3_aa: CAVRTAMNTEAFF

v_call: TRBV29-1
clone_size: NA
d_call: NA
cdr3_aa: CSVEVSGELFF

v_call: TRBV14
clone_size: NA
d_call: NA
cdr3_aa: CASSQDISDPDTQYF

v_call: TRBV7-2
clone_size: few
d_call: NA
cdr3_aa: CASSLESGGSEAFF

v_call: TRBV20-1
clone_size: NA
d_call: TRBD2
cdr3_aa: CSGPIAGGPIDTQYF

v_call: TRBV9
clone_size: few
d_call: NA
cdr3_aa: CASSVPGSYGYTF

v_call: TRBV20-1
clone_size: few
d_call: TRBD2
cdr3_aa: CSARELATTYEQYF

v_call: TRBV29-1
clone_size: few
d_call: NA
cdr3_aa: CSVGEGAGTDTQYF

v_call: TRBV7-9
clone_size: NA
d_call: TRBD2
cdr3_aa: CASSSLSGTSGVNEQFF

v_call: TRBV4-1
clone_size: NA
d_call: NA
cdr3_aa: CASSRTPVAGEAFF

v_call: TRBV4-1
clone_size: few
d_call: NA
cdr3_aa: CASSQDQPKENEQFF

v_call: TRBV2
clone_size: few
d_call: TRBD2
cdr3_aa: CASLPGTSGTDTQYF

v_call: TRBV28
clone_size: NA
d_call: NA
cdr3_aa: CASSWEGLYGYTF

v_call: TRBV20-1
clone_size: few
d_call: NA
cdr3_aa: CSASDSLSALYEQYF

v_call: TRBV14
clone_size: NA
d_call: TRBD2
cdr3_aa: CASSQDLLTSGRRQFF

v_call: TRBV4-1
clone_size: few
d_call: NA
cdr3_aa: CASSQVPAGSSYEQYF

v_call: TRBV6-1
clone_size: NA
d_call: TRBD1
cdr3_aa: CASFRRDRGPDTQYF

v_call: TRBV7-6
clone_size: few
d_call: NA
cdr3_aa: CASSLVGGKTGELFF

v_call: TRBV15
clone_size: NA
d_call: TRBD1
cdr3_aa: CATSRGGDRAYEQYF

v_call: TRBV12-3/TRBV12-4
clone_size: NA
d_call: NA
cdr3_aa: CASRIRAHAQYF

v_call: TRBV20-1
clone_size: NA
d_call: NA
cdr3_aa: CSAPGPANYGYTF

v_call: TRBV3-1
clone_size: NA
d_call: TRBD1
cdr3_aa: CASSQGDRVSYGYTF